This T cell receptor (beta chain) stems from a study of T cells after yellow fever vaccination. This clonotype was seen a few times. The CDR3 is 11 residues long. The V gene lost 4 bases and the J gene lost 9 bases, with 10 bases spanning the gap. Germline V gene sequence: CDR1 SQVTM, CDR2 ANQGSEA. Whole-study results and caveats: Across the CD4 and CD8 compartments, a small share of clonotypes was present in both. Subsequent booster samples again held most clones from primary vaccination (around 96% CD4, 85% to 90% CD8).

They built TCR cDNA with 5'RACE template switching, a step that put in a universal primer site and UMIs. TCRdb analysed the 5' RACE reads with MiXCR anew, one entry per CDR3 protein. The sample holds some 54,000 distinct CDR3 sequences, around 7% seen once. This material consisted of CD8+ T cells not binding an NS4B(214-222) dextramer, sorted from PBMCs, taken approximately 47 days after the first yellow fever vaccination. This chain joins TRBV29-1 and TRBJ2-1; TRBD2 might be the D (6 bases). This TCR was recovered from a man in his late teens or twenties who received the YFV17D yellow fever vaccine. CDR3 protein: CSVGGDGEQFF. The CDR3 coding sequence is TGCAGCGTTGGGGGGGACGGTGAGCAGTTCTTC.